This T cell receptor (beta chain) was captured in a study of OX40 agonist ivuxolimab in advanced cancers. Study information: An agonistic human IgG2 monoclonal antibody against OX40 (CD134) was given. At doses from 0.01 to 10 mg/kg, patients were given intravenous ivuxolimab every 2 weeks.

The germline V and J ends were trimmed by 6 bases and 2 bases, with 14 bases remaining between them. This CDR3 has 15 amino acids. Germline CDR1 MNHEY, CDR2 SMNVEV (reference sequence). To note about this clone: What it binds is unknown.

Profiled with immunoSEQ multiplex PCR; TCRdb holds only in-frame clones, not every one. Of roughly 23,000 clones in the sample, 75% to 85% were seen once. Exclusion of a patient followed from autoimmune disease history or systemic immunosuppression. Overall study findings and caveats: Researchers report that CD8+ T cells had, on average, more expanded clones than CD4+.

The chain recombines TRBV27 with TRBJ1-5, with unresolved D. The sample in question was CD4+ or CD8+ T cells sorted from blood, obtained in a trial of the OX40 agonist ivuxolimab. The source of this sequence is an adult with an advanced solid tumor such as melanoma, head and neck, liver or kidney cancer. The CDR3 spells CASRERLGGNQPQHF. CDR3 bases: TGTGCCAGCAGAGAGAGGTTGGGAGGCAATCAGCCCCAGCATTTT.